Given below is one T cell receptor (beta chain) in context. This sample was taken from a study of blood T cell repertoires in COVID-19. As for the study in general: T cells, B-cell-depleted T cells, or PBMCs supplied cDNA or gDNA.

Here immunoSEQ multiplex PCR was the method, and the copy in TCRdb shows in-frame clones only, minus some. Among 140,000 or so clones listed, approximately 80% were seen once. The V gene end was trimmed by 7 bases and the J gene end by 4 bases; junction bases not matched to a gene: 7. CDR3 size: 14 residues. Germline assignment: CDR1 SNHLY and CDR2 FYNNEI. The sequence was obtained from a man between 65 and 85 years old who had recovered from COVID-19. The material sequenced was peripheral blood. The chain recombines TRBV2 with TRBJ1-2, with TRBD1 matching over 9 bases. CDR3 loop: CASKGQGFGYGYTF. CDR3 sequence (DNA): TGTGCCAGCAAGGGACAGGGTTTTGGCTATGGCTACACCTTC. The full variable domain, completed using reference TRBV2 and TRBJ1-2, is EPEVTQTPSHQVTQMGQEVILRCVPISNHLYFYWYRQILGQKVEFLVSFYNNEISEKSEIFDDQFSVERPDGSNFTLKIRSTKLEDSAMYFCASKGQGFGYGYTFGSGTRLTVV.